The entry below gives a single TCR beta chain sequence along with its context. The antigen is not known. This entry comes from a study of shared clonotypes between healthy human individuals. For the study at large: CD4 naive and CD4 memory each took three plates per donor, while CD8 naive took two and CD8 memory one. Study observations and caveats: The naive CD4 repertoires of a few donors were compared, and approximately 5% of clonotypes were shared. Researchers sampled only blood; tissue repertoires likely differ. Among donors, clonotype sharing was expected to be affected by sequencing depth.

Assay: immunoSEQ multiplex PCR; the TCRdb copy retains only in-frame clones and omits some. The repertoire holds some 700,000 clones, less than 95% seen once, with 34% in the top ten. The material sequenced was memory CD8+ T cells from PBMCs. Subset specified: CD45RO+ cells pooled with CCR7-negative TemRA cells. The origin of this receptor is a man aged 18 to 30 in good health. Some clones in this sample may be carry-over from other donors' samples.

The CDR3 is CASSVRSGANVLTF. The DNA for the CDR3 is TGTGCCAGCAGCGTTCGCTCTGGGGCCAACGTCCTGACTTTC. The rearrangement joins TRBV9 to TRBJ2-6, with D unresolved. CDR3 length: 14 amino acids. The V end lost 2 bases, the J end lost 0 bases, and 3 bases lay between the germline ends. Germline V gene data show CDR1 as SGDLS and CDR2 as YYNGEE.